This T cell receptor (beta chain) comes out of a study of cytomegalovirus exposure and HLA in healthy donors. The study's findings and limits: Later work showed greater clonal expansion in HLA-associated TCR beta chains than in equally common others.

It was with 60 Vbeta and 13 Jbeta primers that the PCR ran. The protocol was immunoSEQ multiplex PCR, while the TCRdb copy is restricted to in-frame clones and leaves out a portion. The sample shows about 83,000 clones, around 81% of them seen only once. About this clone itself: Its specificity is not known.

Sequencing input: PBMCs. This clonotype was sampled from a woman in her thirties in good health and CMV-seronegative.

This CDR3 is CASSRRVNTEAFF. DNA for the CDR3: TGTGCCAGTAGTAGGAGGGTGAACACTGAAGCTTTCTTT. The chain recombines TRBV19 with TRBJ1-1; no clear D. CDR1 and CDR2 (germline): LNHDA, SQIVND (reference sequence). The CDR3 runs 13 residues. Trimming took 4 bases from V and 0 from J, leaving 6 bases between them.